This T cell receptor (beta chain) was recorded in a study of blood T cell repertoires in COVID-19. Looking at the study overall: Acute-phase and convalescent COVID-19 samples originated in the United States, Italy and Spain. T cells, B-cell-depleted T cells, or PBMCs supplied cDNA or gDNA.

Germline values: CDR1 KGHSH, CDR2 LQKENI. The CDR3 loop spans 15 amino acids. V shed 3 bases and J 5 bases; nucleotides not matched to a gene: 8. In the authors' methods: It was from reference gene primer amplification that nucleated cell counts were estimated. Profiling relied on immunoSEQ multiplex PCR, and the TCRdb table lists in-frame clones only, not all of them. V, J and clone size were drawn from that table, and D and trimming were deduced from the DNA. The sample consists of just under 90,000 clones, 85% to 95% of them appearing once. The origin of this receptor is a man in his fifties or sixties with acute or convalescent COVID-19. The V call is TRBV18, the J call TRBJ2-7; 9 nucleotides agree with TRBD1. Sequenced input: peripheral blood. The CDR3 DNA follows: TGTGCCAGCTCACCTTCTCGGGACAGGGTTGACGAGCAGTACTTC. Translating gives CASSPSRDRVDEQYF.